The 25 T cell receptor beta chains presented below share a single source sample, sequenced in a study of CD8+ T cells in alopecia areata. Investigators isolated RNA and reverse transcribed it into cDNA to act as the sequencing template. This table comes from immunoSEQ multiplex PCR, and its TCRdb copy is limited to in-frame clones, with some not included. Here the sample spans fewer than 250,000 clones, around two fifths being singletons. Stated treatment: oral pan-JAK inhibitor, 5-10 mg twice daily. This specimen was CD4+ T cells sorted from blood, taken between weeks 30 and 35, from a patient treated with tofacitinib. All receptors come from a human donor with alopecia areata.

This clone was seen only a few times. V usage is TRBV5-1 and J usage is TRBJ1-2; 8 bases are shared with TRBD1. This CDR3 has 15 residues. The ends lost 0 bases at V and 10 bases at J; junction bases unmatched: 11. CDR1 and CDR2 from the germline V gene are SGHRS and YFSETQ. The CDR3 loop is CASSLDGDRGGYYTF. CDR3 DNA: TGCGCCAGCAGCTTGGACGGCGACAGGGGAGGGTACTACACCTTC.

The gene calls are TRBV5-1 and TRBJ1-1; no clear D gene. The CDR3 consists of 13 residues. V was pared by 0 bases and J by 3 bases, with 6 bases between. Per the germline V gene, CDR1 is SGHRS and CDR2 is YFSETQ. CDR3 loop: CASSLAKDTEAFF. The CDR3 nucleotides are TGCGCCAGCAGCTTGGCCAAGGACACTGAAGCTTTCTTT.

As regards this clone: One end of the junction fails to match germline, which may point to a read error. The rearrangement joins TRBV7-9 to TRBJ2-7, with D perhaps TRBD2 (5 bases). From germline, CDR1 is SEHNR and CDR2 FQNEAQ (reference sequence). The CDR3 is 12 amino acids. The CDR3 nucleotides are TGTGCCAGCAGCTTAGGAGAGGGCCCAAGGGCATTC. This sequence encodes CASSLGEGPRAF.

This chain joins TRBV6-1 and TRBJ2-7; tentatively, D is TRBD1 (5 bases). The V end was cut by 1 base, the J end by 2 bases, with 18 bases between. This CDR3 is built from 17 residues. Per germline, CDR1 MNHNS and CDR2 SASEGT. CDR3 DNA: TGTGCCAGCAGTGAAGGCCGGTCCCGCAGGGATGCCTACGAGCAGTACTTC. Translation: CASSEGRSRRDAYEQYF.

This clone was counted a few times. This chain connects TRBV4-1 to TRBJ2-3; D not resolved. The CDR3 sequence is 14 residues long. Germline assignment: CDR1 MGHRA and CDR2 YSYEKL. The ends were cut back, 0 bases at V and 2 bases at J, with 6 bases in the middle. The CDR3 bases are TGCGCCAGCAGCCAAGATCCGGACACAGATACGCAGTATTTT. Its translation: CASSQDPDTDTQYF.

On this clone: At one end, the junction sequence differs from germline, possibly due to a read error. The V gene is TRBV2, the J gene TRBJ2-7, with unresolved D. The CDR3 covers 14 residues. Germline loops: CDR1 SNHLY, CDR2 FYNNEI. As DNA, the CDR3 is TGTGCCACCAGTGTTGGATTACTATCCTACGAGCAGTACTTC. Its protein is CATSVGLLSYEQYF.

J is TRBJ2-7 and V is TRBV5-4; the match to TRBD2 covers 11 bases. Trimming removed 0 bases from V and 4 bases from J; junction bases left unmatched: 3. The CDR3 extends over 15 amino acids. The germline V gene has CDR1 SGHNT and CDR2 YYREEE (reference sequence). The CDR3 loop is CASSLEGLADYEQYF. The DNA of the CDR3 is TGTGCCAGCAGCTTGGAGGGACTAGCGGATTACGAGCAGTACTTC.

This chain connects TRBV9 to TRBJ2-1; unclear D gene. In germline, CDR1 is SGDLS, CDR2 YYNGEE. This CDR3 comprises 13 residues. Trimming removed 2 bases from V and 9 bases from J, with 12 bases in between. CDR3 nucleotide sequence: TGTGCCAGCAGCGTCGGTCCAGTTGGTGAGCAGTTCTTC. It specifies CASSVGPVGEQFF.

This clone was found a few times. V usage is TRBV19 and J usage is TRBJ2-4; TRBD2 is a possible D gene (5 bases). Trimming stripped 1 base from V and 8 bases from J, with 12 bases between. Germline V gene sequence: CDR1 LNHDA, CDR2 SQIVND (reference sequence). The CDR3 extends over 14 amino acids. CDR3 region: CASSIVLRGDIQYF. The CDR3 DNA sequence: TGTGCCAGTAGTATAGTACTTCGGGGAGACATTCAGTACTTC.

The table lists this clone with a few counts. The chain has TRBV10-3 and TRBJ2-7; D is possibly TRBD2 (5 bases). The germline V and J ends were trimmed by 2 bases and 5 bases, with 16 bases remaining between them. Germline-derived CDR1 and CDR2 are ENHRY and SYGVKD. The CDR3 has 15 residues. The chain's CDR3 is CAISEHGVSSHEQYF. Here the CDR3 DNA reads TGTGCCATCAGTGAGCACGGGGTGTCGTCCCACGAGCAGTACTTC.

This clone was picked up a small number of times. The chain links TRBV5-4 to TRBJ2-7; 8 bases fit TRBD1. Germline V CDR1 and CDR2: SGHNT, YYREEE (reference sequence). Trimming at V came to 4 bases and at J to 0 bases, leaving 6 bases not matched to a gene. The CDR3 extends over 15 amino acids. The CDR3 region is CASSPRTGSSYEQYF. The CDR3 DNA reads as TGTGCCAGCAGCCCAAGGACAGGGAGCTCCTACGAGCAGTACTTC.

This chain joins TRBV30 and TRBJ2-1, with D tentatively TRBD2 (6 bases). The CDR3 length is 12 residues. The V gene's germline CDR1 is GTSNPN and CDR2 SVGIG (reference sequence). V lost 4 bases and J 8 bases, leaving 12 bases between the germline ends. CDR3 bases: TGTGCCTGGACCCCCCTAGCGTATGAGCAGTTCTTC. This encodes CAWTPLAYEQFF.

This clone was observed a handful of times. The genes are TRBV29-1 and TRBJ2-5; TRBD2 is a possible D gene (6 bases). CDR1 is SQVTM, CDR2 ANQGSEA, per germline. The CDR3 sequence is 13 residues long. Trimming shortened V by 7 bases and J by 1 base, and 13 bases separated the two germline ends. CDR3 nucleotides: TGCAGCGCCCTCAGGAGGGCCCAAGAGACCCAGTACTTC. This codes for CSALRRAQETQYF.

This clone was detected a few times. This chain uses TRBV19 with TRBJ1-2; D gene ambiguous. The CDR3 has 15 residues. Germline CDR1 and CDR2: LNHDA and SQIVND (reference sequence). V was shortened by 1 base and J by 8 bases, with 17 bases between the two germline ends. The CDR3 is CASSIGPGHPGGYTF. The DNA for the CDR3 is TGTGCCAGTAGTATAGGACCAGGCCACCCCGGCGGCTACACCTTC. Based on the CDR3 plus reference TRBV19 and TRBJ1-2, the full variable domain is DGGITQSPKYLFRKEGQNVTLSCEQNLNHDAMYWYRQDPGQGLRLIYYSQIVNDFQKGDIAEGYSVSREKKESFPLTVTSAQKNPTAFYLCASSIGPGHPGGYTFGSGTRLTVV.

The chain is built from TRBV11-2 and TRBJ1-5; maybe TRBD1 (5 bases). The V end lost 5 bases, the J end lost 7 bases, and 12 bases lay between the germline ends. The CDR3 has 13 residues. CDR1 SGHAT and CDR2 FQNNGV come from the germline V gene. The CDR3 nucleotides read TGTGCCAGCAGCCTCCTCGGGGGACAGCCCCAGCATTTT. Translation gives CASSLLGGQPQHF.

This clone has only one observation. V gene TRBV30 combines with J gene TRBJ2-5; either TRBD1 or TRBD2 may fit D (5 bases each). The germline V gene encodes CDR1 GTSNPN and CDR2 SVGIG (reference sequence). There are 13 residues in the CDR3. Trimming stripped 7 bases from V and 4 bases from J, with 16 bases between. Here the CDR3 reads CASTPIGGETQYF. The DNA of the CDR3 is TGTGCCTCCACACCTATTGGGGGAGAGACCCAGTACTTC.

This clone was found many times. The CDR3 protein is CASSASGSTGELFF. DNA of the CDR3: TGTGCCAGCAGCGCTAGCGGGTCCACCGGGGAGCTGTTTTTT. The genes are TRBV9 and TRBJ2-2; 8 nucleotides line up with TRBD2. The junction had 2 bases not matched to a gene; V was cut back by 3 bases and J by 4 bases. CDR1 SGDLS and CDR2 YYNGEE come from the germline V gene. The CDR3 is made up of 14 amino acids.

As to this clone: One end of the junction does not line up with germline, which may come from a read error. J is TRBJ1-4 and V is TRBV29-1; 9 bases map to TRBD1. Germline loops: CDR1 SQVTM, CDR2 ANQGSEA. The CDR3 totals 12 residues. In DNA, the CDR3 is TGCAGCGTTGGAGGGCCCGACAGGGGGTTAAATTTC. It yields the protein CSVGGPDRGLNF.

The gene calls are TRBV19 and TRBJ2-3, with 8 bases matching TRBD2. Germline V lookup: CDR1 LNHDA, CDR2 SQIVND (reference sequence). The CDR3 totals 15 residues. Trimming cost V 6 bases and J 1 base; bases outside gene matches: 6. The DNA for the CDR3 is TGTGCCAGTAGGCGAGCGGGAGATCGCACAGATACGCAGTATTTT. Its protein is CASRRAGDRTDTQYF. Variable domain in full (rest from reference TRBV19 and TRBJ2-3): DGGITQSPKYLFRKEGQNVTLSCEQNLNHDAMYWYRQDPGQGLRLIYYSQIVNDFQKGDIAEGYSVSREKKESFPLTVTSAQKNPTAFYLCASRRAGDRTDTQYFGPGTRLTVL.

V gene TRBV27 combines with J gene TRBJ1-5, with unresolved D. CDR3 length equals 13 residues. CDR1 and CDR2 from the germline V gene are MNHEY and SMNVEV (reference sequence). The V gene lost 5 bases and the J gene lost 2 bases, with 7 bases spanning the gap. The CDR3 spells CASSPFRNQPQHF. Written as DNA, the CDR3 is TGTGCCAGCAGTCCCTTTCGCAATCAGCCCCAGCATTTT.

Many counts were recorded for this clone. This rearrangement joins TRBV4-1 to TRBJ2-7; D possibly corresponds to TRBD2 (5 bases). This CDR3 is 15 amino acids long. Per the germline V gene, CDR1 is MGHRA and CDR2 is YSYEKL. Trimming removed 1 base from V and 4 bases from J, with 14 bases in between. Written as DNA, the CDR3 is TGCGCCAGCAGCCAAGCCTCGCAGTCGGGATACGAGCAGTACTTC. Translated: CASSQASQSGYEQYF.

The chain recombines TRBV7-9 with TRBJ1-6; D unresolved. The V and J ends lost 0 bases and 7 bases respectively, with 10 bases between them. This CDR3 spans 15 amino acids. Per germline, CDR1 SEHNR and CDR2 FQNEAQ (reference sequence). CDR3 sequence reads: CASSLASDGNSPLHF. CDR3 DNA sequence: TGTGCCAGCAGCTTAGCCTCGGACGGGAATTCACCCCTCCACTTT.

This clone was detected only a few times. V is TRBV9 and J is TRBJ1-1; D gene unclear. The CDR3 runs 16 residues. Germline V lookup: CDR1 SGDLS, CDR2 YYNGEE. Trimming took off 2 bases at V and 1 base at J, with 15 bases between the two ends. The CDR3 bases are TGTGCCAGCAGCGTTCTCCCGGGCGGAGCGAACACTGAAGCTTTCTTT. It encodes CASSVLPGGANTEAFF.

This chain links TRBV4-1 with TRBJ2-7, with D tentatively TRBD2 (7 bases). This CDR3 is built from 15 residues. The germline V and J ends were trimmed by 5 bases and 3 bases, with 17 bases remaining between them. In germline, CDR1 is MGHRA, CDR2 YSYEKL. The CDR3: CASSVQRDIYYEQYF. For the CDR3, the DNA is TGCGCCAGCAGCGTACAGCGGGACATCTACTACGAGCAGTACTTC.

This clone occurred a few times. The chain joins TRBV30 to TRBJ2-2; D uncertain. The CDR3 is 14 residues long. Germline lookup yields CDR1 GTSNPN and CDR2 SVGIG (reference sequence). Trimming cost V 5 bases and J 3 bases, with 13 bases left between them. The CDR3 region has the DNA TGTGCCTGGGGCTTTCAGGTGCACACCGGGGAGCTGTTTTTT. This codes for CAWGFQVHTGELFF. Looking up the rest from reference TRBV30 and TRBJ2-2 gives the full variable domain: SQTIHQWPATLVQPVGSPLSLECTVEGTSNPNLYWYRQAAGRGLQLLFYSVGIGQISSEVPQNLSASRPQDRQFILSSKKLLLSDSGFYLCAWGFQVHTGELFFGEGSRLTVL.